The 20 T cell receptor beta chains presented below share a single source sample, sequenced in a study of shared clonotypes between healthy human individuals. The assay was immunoSEQ multiplex PCR, and TCRdb's table has in-frame clones only and misses some. Here the sample spans over a million clones, more than 75% being singletons. What was sequenced was memory CD4+ T cells from PBMCs. Subset here: CD45RA-negative fraction. All receptors derive from a man between 18 and 29 years old in good health. Some clones in this sample may be carry-over from other donors' samples.

This clone has a single count. This chain joins TRBV11-2 and TRBJ2-3; D is possibly TRBD2 (6 bases). Germline values: CDR1 SGHAT, CDR2 FQNNGV. The CDR3 has 16 amino acids. Trimming pared 1 base from V and 1 base from J, leaving 12 bases between. The CDR3 loop is CASSLGRASGTDTQYF. The CDR3 nucleotides are TGTGCCAGCAGCTTAGGTCGGGCTAGCGGCACAGATACGCAGTATTTT.

The rearrangement joins TRBV4-1 to TRBJ2-3; 7 bases are shared with TRBD1. V shed 1 base, J shed 1 base, and the junction held 5 bases outside the gene matches. This CDR3 comprises 16 residues. CDR1 is MGHRA and CDR2 is YSYEKL in the germline V gene. The CDR3 here is CASSQGGTARTDTQYF. The CDR3 nucleotides are TGCGCCAGCAGCCAAGGTGGGACAGCCCGCACAGATACGCAGTATTTT.

This clone was seen a single time. This chain joins TRBV11-2 and TRBJ1-1; no definite D call. CDR1 SGHAT and CDR2 FQNNGV come from the germline V gene. With 1 base removed from V and 7 bases from J, the gap between germline ends came to 10 bases. The CDR3 extends over 13 amino acids. CDR3 sequence: CASSLVGWGEAFF. CDR3 in DNA: TGTGCCAGCAGCTTAGTCGGGTGGGGTGAAGCTTTCTTT.

This clone was counted a few times. V and J are TRBV2 and TRBJ1-4; D remains unclear. Trimming took 7 bases from V and 4 from J, leaving 10 bases between them. Germline V gene sequence: CDR1 SNHLY, CDR2 FYNNEI. This CDR3 has 13 residues. The CDR3: CASNGNLNEKLFF. CDR3 coding DNA: TGTGCCAGCAACGGTAACCTTAATGAAAAACTGTTTTTT.

This sequence joins TRBV5-1 and TRBJ2-2; 11 bases fit TRBD2. Trimming cost V 7 bases and J 4 bases; bases outside gene matches: 6. The germline V gene has CDR1 SGHRS and CDR2 YFSETQ. The CDR3 is made up of 15 amino acids. The CDR3 here is CASYTGTSGTGELFF. The CDR3 nucleotides read TGCGCCAGCTATACCGGGACTAGCGGCACCGGGGAGCTGTTTTTT.

The rearrangement joins TRBV2 to TRBJ2-5, with 12 bases lining up with TRBD2. CDR3 length equals 15 residues. The V and J ends lost 7 bases and 6 bases, in that order; junction bases with no gene match: 9. In germline, CDR1 is SNHLY, CDR2 FYNNEI. The CDR3 protein is CASNLLAGGVQTQYF. Written as DNA, the CDR3 is TGTGCCAGCAATCTACTAGCGGGAGGTGTCCAGACCCAGTACTTC.

This clone appeared a single time. Within the sample, other DNA sequences also encode this same CDR3. The CDR3 coding sequence is TGCGCCAGCAGCCTGGGAAGTTACTACGAGCAGTACTTC. Protein: CASSLGSYYEQYF. The rearrangement uses TRBV5-1 and TRBJ2-7; D not resolved. V dropped 4 bases and J dropped 3 bases, with 11 bases sitting between them. This CDR3 is 13 amino acids long. Germline V gene data show CDR1 as SGHRS and CDR2 as YFSETQ.

The rearrangement links TRBV7-3 to TRBJ2-3; D is unresolved. Looked up from germline, CDR1 is SGHTA and CDR2 is FQGTGA. V gave up 0 bases and J gave up 7 bases, with 2 bases separating them. This CDR3 spans 11 amino acids. In DNA, the CDR3 is TGTGCCAGCAGCTTAACGAATACGCAGTATTTT. This gives the protein CASSLTNTQYF.

The CDR3: CASMTVSNEQFF. The CDR3 nucleotides read TGTGCCAGCATGACGGTCTCCAATGAGCAGTTCTTC. V usage is TRBV11-1 and J usage is TRBJ2-1; no clear D. Germline values: CDR1 SGHAT, CDR2 FQDESV (reference sequence). This CDR3 is 12 amino acids long. With 7 bases removed from V and 6 bases from J, the gap between germline ends came to 10 bases.

The gene calls are TRBV4-1 and TRBJ2-6; 12 positions match TRBD1. Per germline, CDR1 MGHRA and CDR2 YSYEKL. V shed 8 bases and J 4 bases; nucleotides not matched to a gene: 12. CDR3 size: 18 residues. The CDR3 sequence is CASSTRGQGATGANVLTF. CDR3 bases: TGCGCCAGCTCTACGAGGGGACAGGGGGCTACGGGGGCCAACGTCCTGACTTTC.

This sequence joins TRBV5-6 and TRBJ2-5, with 14 bases matching TRBD2. V shed 5 bases, J shed 2 bases, and the junction held 14 bases outside the gene matches. Germline assignment: CDR1 SGHDT and CDR2 YYEEEE. CDR3 length: 19 residues. The CDR3 region has the DNA TGTGCCAGCAGTCGATCTCCGGGACTAGCGGGAGTTGAGCAAGAGACCCAGTACTTC. Translated, it gives CASSRSPGLAGVEQETQYF.

The chain uses TRBV19 and TRBJ2-2, with D possibly being TRBD2 (7 bases). V lost 10 bases to trimming and J lost 7 bases, with 25 bases between them. The CDR3 totals 16 residues. Germline assignment: CDR1 LNHDA and CDR2 SQIVND (reference sequence). CDR3 region: CATNPGRDIRIGELFF. The CDR3 DNA sequence: TGTGCCACAAACCCAGGGAGGGACATTAGAATCGGGGAGCTGTTTTTT.

The rearrangement joins TRBV28 to TRBJ1-2; the D gene is possibly TRBD1 (6 bases). Germline loops: CDR1 MDHEN, CDR2 SYDVKM. The CDR3 runs to 14 residues. V was clipped by 5 bases and J by 8 bases, with 18 bases between them. This CDR3 reads CASSPPPQGGGYTF. As DNA, the CDR3 is TGTGCCAGCAGTCCACCCCCACAGGGAGGAGGCTACACCTTC.

The chain recombines TRBV4-1 with TRBJ1-5; perhaps TRBD1 as D (5 bases). V lost 0 bases and J lost 4, with 7 bases in between. Germline V gene data show CDR1 as MGHRA and CDR2 as YSYEKL. The CDR3 covers 14 residues. CDR3 in DNA: TGCGCCAGCAGCCAAGATTGGGGGAATCAGCCCCAGCATTTT. This codes for CASSQDWGNQPQHF.

The chain is built from TRBV6-5 and TRBJ1-3; D unresolved. Looked up from germline, CDR1 is MNHEY and CDR2 is SVGAGI. The CDR3 runs to 14 residues. V lost 10 bases and J lost 0, with 13 bases in between. The CDR3 DNA follows: TGTGCCACCTTGGGCCGGGACTCTGGAAACACCATATATTTT. Amino acids: CATLGRDSGNTIYF.

The V and J genes are TRBV2 and TRBJ2-7; D remains ambiguous. Germline V CDR1 and CDR2: SNHLY, FYNNEI. V dropped 6 bases and J dropped 1 base, with 7 bases sitting between them. The CDR3 extends over 12 amino acids. CDR3 region: CASSPISYEQYF. The DNA of the CDR3 is TGTGCCAGCAGCCCGATTTCCTACGAGCAGTACTTC.

This chain connects TRBV6-1 to TRBJ1-5; tentatively, D is TRBD1 (6 bases). CDR1 is MNHNS and CDR2 is SASEGT in the germline V gene. V was pared by 3 bases and J by 3 bases, with 12 bases between. This CDR3 comprises 15 residues. CDR3 sequence reads: CASSETGHINQPQHF. The CDR3, as DNA: TGTGCCAGCAGTGAGACGGGACACATCAATCAGCCCCAGCATTTT.

This clone was seen a single time. V and J are TRBV2 and TRBJ2-3; no reliable D call. Between the trimmed V and J ends, which lost 7 bases and 4 bases, there was a span of 12 bases. The CDR3 spans 13 residues. CDR1 is SNHLY, CDR2 FYNNEI, per germline. The CDR3 sequence: CASNLIMPDTQYF. The CDR3 DNA follows: TGTGCCAGCAACCTTATCATGCCAGATACGCAGTATTTT. The whole variable domain, remainder taken from reference TRBV2 and TRBJ2-3, is EPEVTQTPSHQVTQMGQEVILRCVPISNHLYFYWYRQILGQKVEFLVSFYNNEISEKSEIFDDQFSVERPDGSNFTLKIRSTKLEDSAMYFCASNLIMPDTQYFGPGTRLTVL.

This CDR3 reads CASSYSQIQGNGELFF. In DNA form, the CDR3 reads TGTGCCAGCAGTTACTCACAAATCCAGGGAAACGGGGAGCTGTTTTTT. The rearrangement joins TRBV6-5 to TRBJ2-2, with D maybe TRBD1 (5 bases). CDR1 and CDR2 from the germline V gene are MNHEY and SVGAGI. Between the trimmed V and J ends, which lost 0 bases and 7 bases, there was a span of 15 bases. This CDR3 contains 16 residues.

This clone was counted a few times. V usage is TRBV5-6 and J usage is TRBJ1-2, with TRBD1 matching 8 bases. Germline lookup yields CDR1 SGHDT and CDR2 YYEEEE. This CDR3 has 13 residues. V trimming: 5 bases; J trimming: 8 bases; junction bases outside the gene matches: 8. The CDR3 DNA is TGTGCCAGCAGTTTCGGACAGGGTTGGGGCTACACCTTC. Translated, it gives CASSFGQGWGYTF. Full variable domain (outside the CDR3, taken from reference TRBV5-6 and TRBJ1-2): DAGVTQSPTHLIKTRGQQVTLRCSPKSGHDTVSWYQQALGQGPQFIFQYYEEEERQRGNFPDRFSGHQFPNYSSELNVNALLLGDSALYLCASSFGQGWGYTFGSGTRLTVV.